This entry lists 23 T cell receptor beta chains sequenced from one sample in a study of blood T cell repertoires in COVID-19. Profiled with immunoSEQ multiplex PCR; TCRdb holds only in-frame clones, not every one. Altogether 250,000 to 350,000 clones are present, roughly 85% being singletons, with the ten largest covering approximately 4.2%. Material for sequencing was PBMCs or T cells enriched from blood (not recorded which). These receptors originate from a woman aged 25 to 39 who had recovered from COVID-19.

This clone was counted only a few times. The V and J genes are TRBV5-1 and TRBJ1-2, with 8 bases matching TRBD1. Germline assignment: CDR1 SGHRS and CDR2 YFSETQ. J was trimmed by 0 bases and V by 3 bases; bases with no gene match: 1. The CDR3 contains 14 residues. The CDR3 loop reads CASSSDRANYGYTF. CDR3 DNA sequence: TGCGCCAGCAGCTCGGACAGGGCTAACTATGGCTACACCTTC.

This sequence joins TRBV29-1 and TRBJ2-5; TRBD2 matches 11 bases. The ends lost 6 bases at V and 5 bases at J; junction bases unmatched: 14. Per the germline V gene, CDR1 is SQVTM and CDR2 is ANQGSEA. This CDR3 is 16 amino acids long. CDR3 sequence (DNA): TGCAGCGTCACGCTAATAGCGGGAGGGCCTGGGGAGACCCAGTACTTC. This encodes CSVTLIAGGPGETQYF. The variable domain in full, completed from reference TRBV29-1 and TRBJ2-5, reads SAVISQKPSRDICQRGTSLTIQCQVDSQVTMMFWYRQQPGQSLTLIATANQGSEATYESGFVIDKFPISRPNLTFSTLTVSNMSPEDSSIYLCSVTLIAGGPGETQYFGPGTRLLVL.

This chain connects TRBV2 to TRBJ2-1; 14 positions agree with TRBD2. V trimming: 3 bases; J trimming: 9 bases; junction bases outside the gene matches: 4. The CDR3 contains 15 residues. CDR1 and CDR2 from the germline V gene are SNHLY and FYNNEI. Here the CDR3 reads CASSETSGRASEQFF. CDR3 coding DNA: TGTGCCAGCAGTGAGACTAGCGGGAGGGCCAGTGAGCAGTTCTTC.

This chain uses TRBV25-1 with TRBJ2-7; possibly TRBD2 for D (7 bases). Trimming stripped 6 bases from V and 5 bases from J, with 17 bases between. The CDR3 spans 14 residues. From germline, CDR1 is MGHDK and CDR2 SYGVNS. The CDR3 reads CASRGGAARDEQYF. The CDR3 DNA sequence: TGTGCCAGCAGGGGGGGGGCAGCGAGGGACGAGCAGTACTTC.

The chain combines TRBV12-3 or TRBV12-4 with TRBJ1-5; no definite D call. V dropped 3 bases and J dropped 0 bases, with 3 bases sitting between them. CDR3 length equals 13 residues. The CDR3 loop is CASSFNSNQPQHF. The CDR3 nucleotides read TGTGCCAGCAGTTTCAATAGCAATCAGCCCCAGCATTTT.

V usage is TRBV6-5 and J usage is TRBJ1-2; D might be TRBD1 (5 bases). V gave up 0 bases and J gave up 4 bases, with 6 bases separating them. Germline CDR1 MNHEY, CDR2 SVGAGI. This CDR3 has 13 residues. The CDR3 loop is CASSYSTVYGYTF. The CDR3 DNA reads as TGTGCCAGCAGTTACTCGACAGTCTATGGCTACACCTTC.

The chain joins TRBV5-1 to TRBJ2-1; 7 bases are shared with TRBD2. The V and J ends lost 3 bases and 4 bases, in that order; junction bases with no gene match: 7. CDR3 length equals 15 residues. CDR1 is SGHRS, CDR2 YFSETQ, per germline. The CDR3 sequence: CASSSWERGYNEQFF. In DNA, the CDR3 is TGCGCCAGCAGCTCTTGGGAGCGGGGATACAATGAGCAGTTCTTC.

The V and J genes are TRBV27 and TRBJ1-2; tentatively, D is TRBD1 (6 bases). This CDR3 comprises 13 residues. Germline V lookup: CDR1 MNHEY, CDR2 SMNVEV (reference sequence). V shed 6 bases and J shed 3 bases, with 11 bases lying between them. CDR3 sequence: CASRQGVDYGYTF. The CDR3 DNA reads TGTGCCAGCAGACAGGGTGTCGACTATGGCTACACCTTC.

The chain joins TRBV5-1 to TRBJ1-1, with D perhaps TRBD1 (6 bases). Per germline, CDR1 SGHRS and CDR2 YFSETQ. This CDR3 comprises 15 residues. V lost 7 bases, J lost 1 base, and 17 bases lay in between. The CDR3 protein is CASGGRDTGNTEAFF. CDR3 nucleotide sequence: TGCGCCAGCGGAGGCCGGGACACTGGGAACACTGAAGCTTTCTTT.

The gene calls are TRBV5-1 and TRBJ1-1; D not certain. The V gene lost 2 bases and the J gene lost 8 bases, with 7 bases spanning the gap. CDR1 is SGHRS, CDR2 YFSETQ, per germline. The CDR3 is 11 residues long. The CDR3 nucleotides read TGCGCCAGCAGCTTTGCGGGAGAAGCTTTCTTT. Its protein product is CASSFAGEAFF.

The rearrangement links TRBV30 to TRBJ2-1; 12 positions agree with TRBD2. CDR3 length equals 15 residues. The germline V gene encodes CDR1 GTSNPN and CDR2 SVGIG (reference sequence). Trimming cost V 1 base and J 7 bases; bases outside gene matches: 5. CDR3 in DNA: TGTGCCTGGAGTGCCCAACTAGCGGGGGGAAATGAGCAGTTCTTC. Its protein product is CAWSAQLAGGNEQFF.

This rearrangement joins TRBV5-6 to TRBJ2-1, with TRBD1 as a possible D gene (6 bases). The CDR3 spans 17 residues. Trimming removed 4 bases from V and 1 base from J, with 18 bases in between. Germline CDR1 reads SGHDT; CDR2 reads YYEEEE. CDR3 loop: CASSPQPGVLSYNEQFF. CDR3 bases: TGTGCCAGCAGCCCTCAGCCAGGGGTTCTTTCCTACAATGAGCAGTTCTTC.

V gene TRBV19 combines with J gene TRBJ1-2, with 11 bases identical to TRBD1. The trim removed 4 bases at V and 5 bases at J, leaving 3 bases unmatched. This CDR3 contains 14 residues. Germline assignment: CDR1 LNHDA and CDR2 SQIVND (reference sequence). CDR3 sequence: CASSRRDRGYGYTF. In DNA, the CDR3 is TGTGCCAGTAGTAGAAGGGACAGGGGGTATGGCTACACCTTC.

This clone was seen a few times. The CDR3 DNA reads TGTGCCAGCAGCTTGGGGGGGCAAAGCAATCAGCCCCAGCATTTT. Amino acid sequence: CASSLGGQSNQPQHF. The chain has TRBV5-4 and TRBJ1-5, with a weak D call TRBD1 (6 bases). This CDR3 has 15 residues. The germline V gene has CDR1 SGHNT and CDR2 YYREEE (reference sequence). Trimming removed 0 bases from V and 1 base from J, with 8 bases in between.

J is TRBJ2-2 and V is TRBV5-4; D is unresolved. The CDR3 sequence is 15 residues long. Germline CDR1 reads SGHNT; CDR2 reads YYREEE (reference sequence). V dropped 0 bases and J dropped 1 base, with 7 bases sitting between them. CDR3 in DNA: TGTGCCAGCAGCTTGGGCAGCGTGAACACCGGGGAGCTGTTTTTT. Amino acids: CASSLGSVNTGELFF.

The V gene is TRBV3-1 (or the pseudogene TRBV3-2), the J gene TRBJ2-7, with 8 bases lining up with TRBD1. Trimming cost V 5 bases and J 1 base; bases outside gene matches: 4. Germline lookup yields CDR1 LGHDT and CDR2 YNNKEL (reference sequence). This CDR3 comprises 14 residues. In DNA form, the CDR3 reads TGTGCCAGCAGCTACGGACAGGGTTCCTACGAGCAGTACTTC. Protein product: CASSYGQGSYEQYF.

The J gene is TRBJ2-3, the V gene TRBV3-1 (or the pseudogene TRBV3-2), with 12 bases fitting TRBD2. Germline CDR1 LGHDT, CDR2 YNNKEL (reference sequence). After removal of 5 bases from V and 4 bases from J, the junction contained 4 bases not matched to a gene. There are 15 residues in the CDR3. CDR3 coding DNA: TGTGCCAGCAGCTCTAGCGGGGGGGCCGCAGATACGCAGTATTTT. This translates into CASSSSGGAADTQYF.

The V call is TRBV28, the J call TRBJ2-1, with 7 bases fitting TRBD2. Trimming cost V 2 bases and J 8 bases; bases outside gene matches: 9. This CDR3 is 15 amino acids long. In germline, CDR1 is MDHEN, CDR2 SYDVKM. The CDR3 loop reads CASSLPSGAQHEQFF. The CDR3 DNA follows: TGTGCCAGCAGTTTACCCAGCGGGGCCCAACATGAGCAGTTCTTC.

The chain couples TRBV5-1 to TRBJ2-2; no clear D. The CDR3 is 15 amino acids. Trimming left V 0 bases short and J 2 bases short, with 8 bases between. Germline lookup yields CDR1 SGHRS and CDR2 YFSETQ. CDR3 in DNA: TGCGCCAGCAGCTTGGATGCGGCTAACACCGGGGAGCTGTTTTTT. This sequence encodes CASSLDAANTGELFF. Full variable domain (outside the CDR3, taken from reference TRBV5-1 and TRBJ2-2): KAGVTQTPRYLIKTRGQQVTLSCSPISGHRSVSWYQQTPGQGLQFLFEYFSETQRNKGNFPGRFSGRQFSNSRSEMNVSTLELGDSALYLCASSLDAANTGELFFGEGSRLTVL.

The gene calls are TRBV7-9 and TRBJ1-3; TRBD1 might be the D (6 bases). Looked up from germline, CDR1 is SEHNR and CDR2 is FQNEAQ (reference sequence). This CDR3 is built from 14 residues. Trimming left V 10 bases short and J 0 bases short, with 13 bases between. CDR3 amino acids: CATPGQSSGNTIYF. CDR3 nucleotides: TGTGCCACCCCCGGACAGAGCTCTGGAAACACCATATATTTT.

The chain recombines TRBV23-1 with TRBJ2-1, with a weak D call TRBD2 (6 bases). TRBV23-1 is an ORF, and what it does is uncertain. The CDR3 is 16 residues long. Between the trimmed V and J ends, which lost 0 bases and 7 bases, there was a span of 16 bases. CDR3 DNA: TGCGCCAGCAGTCAATCGGACTATCGACTAGATAATGAGCAGTTCTTC. Protein: CASSQSDYRLDNEQFF.

This chain uses TRBV28 with TRBJ1-3; 10 bases match TRBD1. V lost 6 bases to trimming and J lost 0 bases; unmatched junction nucleotides: 5. Germline loops: CDR1 MDHEN, CDR2 SYDVKM. The CDR3 runs to 16 residues. Here the CDR3 DNA reads TGTGCCAGCAGACGACAGGGGGCGCGCTCTGGAAACACCATATATTTT. This translates into CASRRQGARSGNTIYF.

The chain is built from TRBV5-1 and TRBJ2-5, with D perhaps TRBD2 (7 bases). The CDR3 extends over 16 amino acids. The V and J ends lost 0 bases and 5 bases respectively, with 17 bases between them. From germline, CDR1 is SGHRS and CDR2 YFSETQ. CDR3 bases: TGCGCCAGCAGCTTGGCCGCGGGGGCTGTTTGGGAGACCCAGTACTTC. Protein product: CASSLAAGAVWETQYF.